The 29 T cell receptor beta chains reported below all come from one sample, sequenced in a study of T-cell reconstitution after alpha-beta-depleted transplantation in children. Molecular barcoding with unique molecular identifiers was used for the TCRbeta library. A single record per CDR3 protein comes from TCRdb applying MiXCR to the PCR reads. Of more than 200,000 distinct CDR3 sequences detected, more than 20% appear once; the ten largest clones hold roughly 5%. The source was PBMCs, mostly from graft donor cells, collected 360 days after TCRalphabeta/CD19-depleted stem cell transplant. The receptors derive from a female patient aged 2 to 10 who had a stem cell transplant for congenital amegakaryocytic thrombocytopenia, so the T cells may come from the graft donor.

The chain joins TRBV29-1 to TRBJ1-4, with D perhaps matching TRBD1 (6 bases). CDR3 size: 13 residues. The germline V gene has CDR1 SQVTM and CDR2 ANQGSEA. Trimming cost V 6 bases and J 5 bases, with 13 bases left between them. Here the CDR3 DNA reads TGCAGCGTGGGGGCCGGGGGAAATGAAAAACTGTTTTTT. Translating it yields CSVGAGGNEKLFF.

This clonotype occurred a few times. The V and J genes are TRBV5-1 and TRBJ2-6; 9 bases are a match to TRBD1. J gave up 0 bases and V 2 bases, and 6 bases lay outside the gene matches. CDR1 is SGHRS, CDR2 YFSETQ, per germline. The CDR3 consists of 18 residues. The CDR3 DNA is TGCGCCAGCAGCTTTGGGGACAGGGAACGCTCTGGGGCCAACGTCCTGACTTTC. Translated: CASSFGDRERSGANVLTF.

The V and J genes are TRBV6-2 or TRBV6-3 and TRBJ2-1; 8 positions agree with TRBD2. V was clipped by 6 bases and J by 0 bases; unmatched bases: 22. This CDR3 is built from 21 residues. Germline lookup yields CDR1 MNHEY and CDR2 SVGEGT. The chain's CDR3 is CASSTSRRGLARTSSYNEQFF. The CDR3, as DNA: TGTGCCAGCAGCACGAGCCGCCGCGGACTAGCCCGAACTAGCTCCTACAATGAGCAGTTCTTC.

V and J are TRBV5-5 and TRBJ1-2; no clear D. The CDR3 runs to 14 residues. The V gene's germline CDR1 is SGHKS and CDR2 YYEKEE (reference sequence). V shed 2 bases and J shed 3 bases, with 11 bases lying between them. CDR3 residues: CASSLGWSDYGYTF. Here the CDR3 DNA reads TGTGCCAGCAGCTTAGGGTGGTCCGACTATGGCTACACCTTC.

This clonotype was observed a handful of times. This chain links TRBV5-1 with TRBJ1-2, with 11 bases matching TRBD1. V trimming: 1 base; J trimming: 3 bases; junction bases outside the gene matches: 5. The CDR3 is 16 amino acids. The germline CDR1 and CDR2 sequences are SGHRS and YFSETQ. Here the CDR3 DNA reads TGCGCCAGCAGCTTGCTCGGGACAGGGGGAGACTATGGCTACACCTTC. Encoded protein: CASSLLGTGGDYGYTF.

The CDR3 DNA is TGTGCCAGCAGTTGGAAGCGATTCACAGATACGCAGTATTTT. Translating gives CASSWKRFTDTQYF. The rearrangement links TRBV6-1 to TRBJ2-3; D unresolved. CDR1 is MNHNS and CDR2 is SASEGT in the germline V gene. The CDR3 covers 14 residues. V shed 5 bases and J shed 2 bases, with 11 bases lying between them.

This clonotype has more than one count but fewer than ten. For the CDR3, the DNA is TGTGCCAGCAGCGCAAGCCCCCTGGGGCCCCAGCATTTT. Its translation is CASSASPLGPQHF. This chain links TRBV14 with TRBJ1-5; D is unresolved. Germline V lookup: CDR1 SGHDN, CDR2 FVKESK. This CDR3 is built from 13 residues. V dropped 5 bases and J dropped 9 bases, with 14 bases sitting between them.

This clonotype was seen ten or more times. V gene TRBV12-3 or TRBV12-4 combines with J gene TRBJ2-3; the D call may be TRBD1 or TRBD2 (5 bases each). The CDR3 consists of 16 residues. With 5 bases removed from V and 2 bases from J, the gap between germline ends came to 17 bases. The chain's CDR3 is CASSIGTDRLTDTQYF. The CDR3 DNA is TGTGCCAGCAGTATTGGGACGGACCGACTCACAGATACGCAGTATTTT.

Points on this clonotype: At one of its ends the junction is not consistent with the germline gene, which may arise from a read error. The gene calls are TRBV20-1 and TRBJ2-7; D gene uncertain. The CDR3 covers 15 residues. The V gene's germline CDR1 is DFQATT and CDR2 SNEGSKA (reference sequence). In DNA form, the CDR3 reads TGCAGTGCAAGAGACCGCAGGCGACCCATCTACGAGCAGTACTTC. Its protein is CSARDRRRPIYEQYF.

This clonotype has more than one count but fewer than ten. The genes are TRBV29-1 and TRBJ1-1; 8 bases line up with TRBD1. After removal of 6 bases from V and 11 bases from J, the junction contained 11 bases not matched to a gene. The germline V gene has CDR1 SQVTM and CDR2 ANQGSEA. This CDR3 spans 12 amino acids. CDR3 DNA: TGCAGCGTAGACAGGGGCCGGAATGGGGCTTTCTTT. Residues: CSVDRGRNGAFF. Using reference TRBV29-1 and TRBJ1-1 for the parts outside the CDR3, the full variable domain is SAVISQKPSRDICQRGTSLTIQCQVDSQVTMMFWYRQQPGQSLTLIATANQGSEATYESGFVIDKFPISRPNLTFSTLTVSNMSPEDSSIYLCSVDRGRNGAFFGQGTRLTVV.

The CDR3 reads CASSSGVETQYF. DNA for the CDR3: TGTGCCAGCAGTTCAGGGGTTGAGACCCAGTACTTC. The chain recombines TRBV12-3 or TRBV12-4 with TRBJ2-5; a possible D gene is TRBD1 (6 bases). V was clipped by 4 bases and J by 5 bases, with 8 bases between them. The CDR3 loop spans 12 amino acids.

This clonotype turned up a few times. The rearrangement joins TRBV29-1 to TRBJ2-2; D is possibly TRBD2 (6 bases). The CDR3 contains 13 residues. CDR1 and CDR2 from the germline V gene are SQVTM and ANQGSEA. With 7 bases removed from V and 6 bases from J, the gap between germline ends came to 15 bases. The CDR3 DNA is TGCAGCGCCCGCAGACTAGAGGCCGGGGAGCTGTTTTTT. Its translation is CSARRLEAGELFF.

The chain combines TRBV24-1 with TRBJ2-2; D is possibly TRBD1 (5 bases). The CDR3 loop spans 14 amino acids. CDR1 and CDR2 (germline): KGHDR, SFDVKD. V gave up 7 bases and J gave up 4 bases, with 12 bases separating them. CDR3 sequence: CATRGPALTGELFF. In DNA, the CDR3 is TGTGCCACCAGGGGGCCGGCGCTCACCGGGGAGCTGTTTTTT.

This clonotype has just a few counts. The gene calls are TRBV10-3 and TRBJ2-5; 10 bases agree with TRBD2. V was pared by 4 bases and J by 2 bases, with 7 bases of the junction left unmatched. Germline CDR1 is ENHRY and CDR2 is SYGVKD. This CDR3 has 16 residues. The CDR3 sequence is CAISGLAGAEQETQYF. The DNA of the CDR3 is TGTGCCATCAGTGGACTAGCGGGCGCCGAACAAGAGACCCAGTACTTC.

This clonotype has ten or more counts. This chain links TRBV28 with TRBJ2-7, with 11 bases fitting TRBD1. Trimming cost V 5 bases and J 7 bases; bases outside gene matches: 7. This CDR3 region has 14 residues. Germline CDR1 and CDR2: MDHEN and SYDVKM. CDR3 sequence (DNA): TGTGCCAGCAGTCACCGGACAGGGGGCTGGGAGCAGTACTTC. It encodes CASSHRTGGWEQYF.

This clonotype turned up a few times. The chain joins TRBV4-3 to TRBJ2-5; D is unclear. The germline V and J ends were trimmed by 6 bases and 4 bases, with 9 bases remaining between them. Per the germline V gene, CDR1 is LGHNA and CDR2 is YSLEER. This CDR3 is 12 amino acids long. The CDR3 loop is CASRGTGETQYF. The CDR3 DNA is TGCGCCAGCAGGGGAACCGGAGAGACCCAGTACTTC.

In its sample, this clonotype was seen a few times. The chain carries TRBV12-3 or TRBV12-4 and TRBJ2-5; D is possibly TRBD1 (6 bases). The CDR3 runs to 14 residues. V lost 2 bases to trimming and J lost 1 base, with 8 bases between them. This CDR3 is CASSLWGLQETQYF. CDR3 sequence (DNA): TGTGCCAGCAGTTTATGGGGGCTCCAAGAGACCCAGTACTTC.

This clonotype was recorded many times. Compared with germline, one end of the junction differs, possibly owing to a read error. DNA of the CDR3: TGTGCCAGCAGTCTAGCGGGAGGAAACAATGAGCAGTTCTTC. This translates into CASSLAGGNNEQFF. The rearrangement joins TRBV12-3 or TRBV12-4 to TRBJ2-1, with 11 bases fitting TRBD2. The CDR3 loop spans 14 amino acids.

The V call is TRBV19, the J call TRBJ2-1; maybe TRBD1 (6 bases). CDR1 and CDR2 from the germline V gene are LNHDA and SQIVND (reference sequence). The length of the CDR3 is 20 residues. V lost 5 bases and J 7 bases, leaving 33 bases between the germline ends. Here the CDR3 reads CASSAFPGHFPSTTINEQFF. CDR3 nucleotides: TGTGCCAGTAGTGCCTTTCCGGGACACTTTCCTTCAACCACTATTAATGAGCAGTTCTTC.

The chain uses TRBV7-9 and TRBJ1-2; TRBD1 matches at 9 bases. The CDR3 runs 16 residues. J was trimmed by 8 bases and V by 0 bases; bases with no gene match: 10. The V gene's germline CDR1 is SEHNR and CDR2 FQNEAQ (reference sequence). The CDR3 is CASSLASADRGIGYTF. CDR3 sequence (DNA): TGTGCCAGCAGCTTAGCCTCTGCGGACAGGGGAATCGGCTACACCTTC.

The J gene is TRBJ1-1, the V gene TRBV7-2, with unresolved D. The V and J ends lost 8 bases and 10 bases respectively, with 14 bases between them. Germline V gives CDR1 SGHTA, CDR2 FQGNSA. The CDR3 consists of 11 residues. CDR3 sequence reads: CASGKGFGAFF. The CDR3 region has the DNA TGTGCCAGCGGAAAAGGGTTTGGAGCTTTCTTT.

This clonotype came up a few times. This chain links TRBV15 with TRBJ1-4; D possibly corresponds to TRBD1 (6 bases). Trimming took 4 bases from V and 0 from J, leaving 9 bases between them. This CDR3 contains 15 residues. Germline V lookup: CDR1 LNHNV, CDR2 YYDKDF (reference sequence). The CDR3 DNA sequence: TGTGCCACCAGCATCAGACAGGCAACTAATGAAAAACTGTTTTTT. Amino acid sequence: CATSIRQATNEKLFF.

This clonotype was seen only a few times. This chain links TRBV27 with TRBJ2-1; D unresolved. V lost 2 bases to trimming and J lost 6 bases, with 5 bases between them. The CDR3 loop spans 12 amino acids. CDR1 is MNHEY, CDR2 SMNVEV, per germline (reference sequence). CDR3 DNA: TGTGCCAGCAGTTTAATTGGCAATGAGCAGTTCTTC. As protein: CASSLIGNEQFF.

CDR3 nucleotides: TGTGCCACCAGCAGAGATCCACCGCACAAGCACAATGAGCAGTTCTTC. It is translated as CATSRDPPHKHNEQFF. The chain uses TRBV15 and TRBJ2-1; D call uncertain. Germline CDR1 and CDR2: LNHNV and YYDKDF (reference sequence). V was pared by 0 bases and J by 5 bases, with 14 bases between. The CDR3 totals 16 residues. Using reference TRBV15 and TRBJ2-1 for the parts outside the CDR3, the full variable domain is DAMVIQNPRYQVTQFGKPVTLSCSQTLNHNVMYWYQQKSSQAPKLLFHYYDKDFNNEADTPDNFQSRRPNTSFCFLDIRSPGLGDTAMYLCATSRDPPHKHNEQFFGPGTRLTVL.

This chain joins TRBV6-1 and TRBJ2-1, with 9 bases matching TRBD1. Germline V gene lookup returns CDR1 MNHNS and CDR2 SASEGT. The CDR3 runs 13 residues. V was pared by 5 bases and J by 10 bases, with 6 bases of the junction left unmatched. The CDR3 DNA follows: TGTGCCAGCAGTAGGCGACAGGGGGGGGAGCAGTTCTTC. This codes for CASSRRQGGEQFF.

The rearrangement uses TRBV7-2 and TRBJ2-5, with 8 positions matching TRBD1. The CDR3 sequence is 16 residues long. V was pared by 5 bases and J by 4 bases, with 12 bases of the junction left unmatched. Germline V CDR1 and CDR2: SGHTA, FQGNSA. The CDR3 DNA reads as TGTGCCAGCAGCCGCGTCGGGACAGGTTGGCGAGAGACCCAGTACTTC. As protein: CASSRVGTGWRETQYF.

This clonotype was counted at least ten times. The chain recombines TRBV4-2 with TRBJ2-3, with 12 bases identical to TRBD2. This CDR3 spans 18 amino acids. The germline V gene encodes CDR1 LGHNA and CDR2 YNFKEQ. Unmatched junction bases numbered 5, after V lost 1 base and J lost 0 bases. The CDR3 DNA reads TGTGCCAGCAGCCAAGCTGGGGGACTAGCGGGTAGCACAGATACGCAGTATTTT. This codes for CASSQAGGLAGSTDTQYF.

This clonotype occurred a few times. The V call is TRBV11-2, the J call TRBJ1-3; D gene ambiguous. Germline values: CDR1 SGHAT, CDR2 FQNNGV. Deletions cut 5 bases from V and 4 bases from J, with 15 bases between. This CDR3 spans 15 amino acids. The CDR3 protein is CASSPLLYPGNTIYF. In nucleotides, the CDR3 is TGTGCCAGCAGCCCTCTTCTTTATCCCGGAAACACCATATATTTT.

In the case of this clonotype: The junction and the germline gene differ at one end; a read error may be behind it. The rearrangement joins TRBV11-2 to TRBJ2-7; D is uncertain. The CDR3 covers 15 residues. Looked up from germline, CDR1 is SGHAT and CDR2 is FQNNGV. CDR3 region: CASSLDSGSTYEQYF. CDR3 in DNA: TGTGCCAGCAGCCTAGATTCGGGCAGTACCTACGAGCAGTACTTC. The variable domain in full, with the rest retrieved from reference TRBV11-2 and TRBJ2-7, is EAGVAQSPRYKIIEKRQSVAFWCNPISGHATLYWYQQILGQGPKLLIQFQNNGVVDDSQLPKDRFSAERLKGVDSTLKIQPAKLEDSAVYLCASSLDSGSTYEQYFGPGTRLTVT.